This record concerns one T cell receptor beta chain sequence. Its antigen is not identified. The source of the sample is a study of identical twins. Study results and caveats: Among monozygotic twins, out-of-frame TCR alpha sharing exceeded what models predicted.

TCRdb redid the calling of the 5' RACE reads with MiXCR, one entry per CDR3 protein. Of around 650,000 distinct CDR3 sequences in the sample, just over 7% were seen once. This sample also appeared in a second study, on yellow fever vaccine responses in identical twins.

Sequencing was carried out using PBMCs. The TCR was taken from a young woman in good health.

CDR3 sequence (DNA): TGTGCCAGCAGCCCGCTAGGGTCTGGGACTGAAGCTTTCTTT. Protein sequence: CASSPLGSGTEAFF. V gene TRBV5-6 combines with J gene TRBJ1-1; D is uncertain. The CDR3 is made up of 14 amino acids. V was cut by 4 bases and J by 5 bases, with 15 bases left in between. Germline-derived CDR1 and CDR2 are SGHDT and YYEEEE.